The entry below describes one TCR beta chain. Its target antigen remains unknown. No much larger clone is present one base from it, and per-base qualities are unavailable. These data belong to a study of vaccination and CD4 T cells after COVID-19 (dated by TCRdb to 2021 to 2024). Turning to the overall study: Every convalescent patient had a positive nasal swab PCR test for SARS-CoV-2, with mild disease in 9 or 10 patients and severe disease in one. The convalescent cohort included six males and four females, with two Hispanic individuals, seven Caucasians, two Asians and one multiracial person. Participants got two doses of the Pfizer-BioNTech BNT162b2 vaccine (n=8) or two doses of the Moderna mRNA-1273 vaccine (n=2). Post-COVID blood samples were collected from convalescent patients a median of around 96 days after diagnosis, with a range of about 30 to 161 days. The time from the second vaccine dose to post-vaccine blood sampling had a median of roughly 79 days and ranged from about 14 to 250 days. For stimulating the cultures, overlapping spike peptide pools were used, derived from SARS-CoV-2 as well as from the common cold coronaviruses HCoV-NL63, HCoV-OC43 and HCoV-229E. In control cultures, a CEFX viral epitope pool was used as positive control, an HIV-1 Nef peptide pool was used as negative control, or no peptide was added. The spike-specific CD4+ TCR repertoire was compared before and after mRNA vaccination in nine to ten COVID-19 convalescent patients and a few infection-naive healthy vaccine recipients. General findings and caveats noted by the study authors: Among convalescent patients, a median about 86% of the SARS-CoV-2-reactive clones seen after vaccination appeared only after vaccination, which suggests priming specific to the vaccine. The study included relatively few convalescent patients and did not analyze early timepoints after natural infection. Of the vaccine-specific clones found in convalescent patients, nearly all (304 of 307) were mono-reactive for SARS-CoV-2 spike instead of being cross-reactive with common cold coronaviruses. Although the median number of SARS-CoV-2-reactive clonotypes went up from fewer than 25 after infection to 38 after vaccination, the increase was not significant.

From the cysteine up to the phenylalanine, the CDR3 has a length of 14 residues. This entry keeps only the CDR3 DNA: 42 bases, framed from base 1. Via the germline V gene, CDR1 is MRHNA and CDR2 SNTAGT. Trimming takes 3 bases from V and 0 bases from J, and the germline ends sit 8 bases apart. Library generation was performed with PCR. DNA from cultured CD4+ T cells underwent TCR sequencing with the Oncomine TCR Beta short-read assay at the Johns Hopkins FTIC core. The QIAamp micro DNA kit was used to extract genomic DNA from the cultured CD4+ T cells. Oncomine TCR Beta libraries from cultured CD4+ T cells were pooled using unique dual indexes and sequenced on an Illumina iSeq 100. The paper's processing steps were these. Non-productive sequences were removed, and CDR3s not starting with C, not ending with F or W, or shorter than 7 amino acids were discarded. Antigen-specific clonotypes were identified using the MANAFEST web application through comparison of peptide-stimulated wells with reference and other culture wells. To be called positive, a clone needed an FDR below 0.05, an odds ratio above 5, and a productive frequency above 0.1% in at least two of three replicate wells. Cross-reactive clonotypes were defined as significantly expanded in both SARS-CoV-2 spike wells and at least one common cold coronavirus spike condition. Levenshtein distances (stringdist) and unrooted phylogenetic trees (ape) in R version 3.6.1 were used to assess CDR3 homology. TCRdb reran the public reads through fastp at Q25 and MiXCR, keeping productive beta chains. All rows with the same CDR3 protein become a single entry with the most common DNA and genes. These V and J calls rely on TCRdb rather than the paper's analysis. The sample yields 6,000 to 8,000 distinct CDR3 sequences; approximately 20% were counted once. Of the sample, 8% to 9.5% falls within the top ten clones.

The label giving this sample's treatment or condition can be read as: approximately nine-day PBMC culture with coronavirus spike peptide pools or control peptides (ViraFEST assay). The ViraFEST assay, used in the study, expanded antigen-specific T cells with peptide pools and then identified the expanded clonotypes through TCR sequencing. The positive SARS-CoV-2 PCR tests of the convalescent patients were dated from March to December 2020, before the Alpha, Beta and Delta variants emerged in the United States. Each well held 2 million to 2.5 million PBMCs cultured with 9 to 10 ug/ml peptide pools in IMDM containing roughly 5% human AB serum and 10 IU/ml IL-2. On days 3 and 7, half of the culture medium was replaced with fresh IL-2-containing medium. CD4+ T cells were isolated after about nine days of culture through negative selection using the EasySep CD4+ T cell isolation kit. PBMCs were separated from whole blood using Ficoll-Paque Plus gradient centrifugation and then either used fresh or cryopreserved at -140C. In general, triplicate wells were set up for every culture condition.

The chain is made from TRBV6-4 and TRBJ1-1, with the D segment identity uncertain. The TCR sequence derives from a human donor who had recovered from COVID-19. Sequencing was performed on CD4+ T cells from blood, cultured in vitro, taken after SARS-CoV-2 vaccination. The DNA sequence follows: TGTGCCAGCAGTGAGACAATCATGAACACTGAAGCTTTCTTT. This sequence encodes CASSETIMNTEAFF.